This TCR beta chain comes out of a study of response to subunit inactivated influenza vaccine. Study observations and caveats: Authors suggested each seasonal flu vaccination may recruit only limited numbers of new T cells.

This clonotype was seen many times. Its cognate antigen is unknown. The V gene end was trimmed by 6 bases and the J gene end by 7 bases; junction bases not matched to a gene: 12. This CDR3 spans 16 amino acids. Germline CDR1 and CDR2: ENHRY and SYGVKD. MiXCR was run by TCRdb on the RT-PCR reads, yielding one entry per CDR3 protein. Seen here are 500,000 to 750,000 distinct CDR3 sequences, 14% observed once, and the top ten hold 11%. The clonotype comes from a man aged 50-59 years who received an inactivated influenza vaccine. The starting material was PBMCs from blood, obtained roughly 13 days after vaccination. The V gene is TRBV10-3, the J gene TRBJ2-3; 11 nucleotides agree with TRBD2. Here the CDR3 DNA reads TGTGCCATCAGCCGGATCGGGACTAGCGGAAGTAATACGCAGTATTTT. Encoded protein: CAISRIGTSGSNTQYF.